The 28 T cell receptor beta chains reported below all come from one sample, sequenced in a study of CD8 T cells in ankylosing spondylitis. TCRdb analysed the 5' RACE reads with MiXCR anew, one entry per CDR3 protein. Of nearly 350,000 distinct CDR3 sequences in the sample, over 12% are singletons; the top ten hold 0.85% to 1.4%. The sample taken for sequencing was blood, either unsorted or a sorted T cell fraction (not recorded which). The receptors were gathered from a male donor with ankylosing spondylitis or in good health (not recorded which).

This clonotype showed up just a few times. V and J are TRBV12-3 or TRBV12-4 and TRBJ1-1; D gene uncertain. The CDR3 totals 15 residues. Trimming shortened V by 4 bases and J by 3 bases, and 15 bases separated the two germline ends. Written as DNA, the CDR3 is TGTGCCAGCAGTTCTCCCTATACCACAGACACTGAAGCTTTCTTT. Its translation: CASSSPYTTDTEAFF.

This clonotype showed up just a few times. V and J are TRBV9 and TRBJ1-1; 11 nucleotides align to TRBD1. The CDR3 is 15 residues long. Germline CDR1 reads SGDLS; CDR2 reads YYNGEE. V lost 4 bases and J lost 4; bases outside the gene matches: 6. The CDR3: CASSPWDRGSTEAFF. CDR3 sequence (DNA): TGTGCCAGCAGCCCTTGGGACAGGGGGAGCACTGAAGCTTTCTTT.

There are a few counts of this clonotype. The V call is TRBV10-3, the J call TRBJ2-1, with D possibly being TRBD1 (5 bases). Germline loops: CDR1 ENHRY, CDR2 SYGVKD. The CDR3 extends over 14 amino acids. Trimming stripped 2 bases from V and 5 bases from J, with 10 bases between. The CDR3 loop is CAISEDQGNNEQFF. CDR3 DNA: TGTGCCATCAGTGAGGATCAGGGAAACAATGAGCAGTTCTTC.

The chain is built from TRBV6-1 and TRBJ2-1; TRBD2 agrees at 11 bases. J gave up 6 bases and V 8 bases, and 6 bases lay outside the gene matches. The CDR3 totals 14 residues. CDR1 and CDR2 (germline): MNHNS, SASEGT. CDR3 DNA sequence: TGTGCCAGCGGTGTAGCGGGAGGGACCAATGAGCAGTTCTTC. Translation: CASGVAGGTNEQFF.

This clonotype was seen a few times. The chain is built from TRBV29-1 and TRBJ1-1, with 10 bases that match TRBD1. The CDR3 runs to 16 residues. Germline CDR1 is SQVTM and CDR2 is ANQGSEA. V lost 2 bases, J lost 1 base, and 7 bases stayed unmatched. CDR3: CSVELGTGATNTEAFF. In nucleotides, the CDR3 is TGCAGCGTTGAACTCGGGACAGGGGCCACGAACACTGAAGCTTTCTTT.

This clonotype was picked up a small number of times. This chain uses TRBV4-2 with TRBJ2-1; 9 bases map to TRBD2. CDR1 LGHNA and CDR2 YNFKEQ come from the germline V gene. V lost 0 bases and J lost 0; bases outside the gene matches: 9. This CDR3 has 19 residues. Here the CDR3 DNA reads TGTGCCAGCAGCCAAGATCTAGCTAGCGGGACCAGCTCCTACAATGAGCAGTTCTTC. Residues: CASSQDLASGTSSYNEQFF.

The CDR3 nucleotides are TGTGCCAGCAGCCGACCCCCGGGACTAGCGGGGGGGCATCTCACAGATACGCAGTATTTT. Residues: CASSRPPGLAGGHLTDTQYF. This chain connects TRBV12-3 or TRBV12-4 to TRBJ2-3; 16 bases align to TRBD2. This CDR3 region has 20 residues. With 6 bases clipped from V and 2 bases from J, the junction kept 14 bases outside the gene matches.

The chain joins TRBV5-1 to TRBJ2-1; maybe TRBD2 (7 bases). The CDR3 totals 16 residues. Germline V lookup: CDR1 SGHRS, CDR2 YFSETQ. The ends were cut back, 0 bases at V and 7 bases at J, with 17 bases in the middle. CDR3 sequence reads: CASSLDGGGGGNEQFF. Here the CDR3 DNA reads TGCGCCAGCAGCTTGGACGGCGGGGGCGGGGGAAATGAGCAGTTCTTC.

This clonotype has a handful of counts. The V and J genes are TRBV20-1 and TRBJ2-1, with D possibly TRBD2 on 5 matching bases. CDR1 is DFQATT, CDR2 SNEGSKA, per germline (reference sequence). V lost 3 bases to trimming and J lost 5 bases, with 11 bases between them. The CDR3 consists of 13 residues. DNA of the CDR3: TGCAGTGCTAGTGGAGACTACAACAATGAGCAGTTCTTC. This translates into CSASGDYNNEQFF.

This clonotype was counted only a few times. The chain couples TRBV3-1 to TRBJ2-7, with D tentatively TRBD1 or TRBD2 (5 bases each). V was pared by 1 base and J by 5 bases, with 18 bases between. This CDR3 is built from 16 residues. Germline lookup yields CDR1 LGHDT and CDR2 YNNKEL (reference sequence). This chain's CDR3 is CASSQVGGARAHEQYF. CDR3 nucleotide sequence: TGTGCCAGCAGCCAAGTTGGGGGTGCGCGGGCCCACGAGCAGTACTTC.

In its sample, this clonotype was seen a few times. The chain employs TRBV5-1 and TRBJ2-1, with D maybe TRBD2 (5 bases). V lost 2 bases to trimming and J lost 12 bases, with 15 bases between them. The CDR3 runs 13 residues. Germline loops: CDR1 SGHRS, CDR2 YFSETQ. The CDR3 loop is CASSLADYVGQFF. For the CDR3, the DNA is TGCGCCAGCAGCTTAGCTGACTATGTTGGGCAGTTCTTC.

As DNA, the CDR3 is TGTGCCATGAGCCCCGGGCTCGTCTGCTCCTACGAGCAGTACTTC. Its protein product is CAMSPGLVCSYEQYF. The chain recombines TRBV28 with TRBJ2-7; D is uncertain. V was clipped by 10 bases and J by 0 bases, with 19 bases between them. CDR1 and CDR2 from the germline V gene are MDHEN and SYDVKM. There are 15 residues in the CDR3.

The CDR3 nucleotides are TGCGCCAGCAGCACAGGGGACCAGAATGAGCAGTTCTTC. Translating gives CASSTGDQNEQFF. The rearrangement links TRBV5-1 to TRBJ2-1; 7 bases fit TRBD1. Germline V gene lookup returns CDR1 SGHRS and CDR2 YFSETQ. V was clipped by 4 bases and J by 7 bases; unmatched bases: 5. The CDR3 extends over 13 amino acids.

This clonotype turned up a few times. The V call is TRBV3-1, the J call TRBJ1-2; weak D call: TRBD1 (5 bases). Trimming removed 0 bases from V and 8 bases from J, with 10 bases in between. Germline V gene sequence: CDR1 LGHDT, CDR2 YNNKEL (reference sequence). The CDR3 runs to 13 residues. The CDR3 sequence: CASSQDGGSGYTF. In DNA, the CDR3 is TGTGCCAGCAGCCAAGACGGGGGAAGCGGCTACACCTTC.

This clonotype was observed a handful of times. DNA for the CDR3: TGCAGTGGCAACAGCGAAGAGACCCAGTACTTC. The encoded protein is CSGNSEETQYF. The chain employs TRBV29-1 and TRBJ2-5; D is unresolved. Germline V gene sequence: CDR1 SQVTM, CDR2 ANQGSEA. This CDR3 spans 11 amino acids.

The V gene is TRBV24-1, the J gene TRBJ2-1; TRBD2 agrees at 10 bases. Germline loops: CDR1 KGHDR, CDR2 SFDVKD. CDR3 length equals 15 residues. V was pared by 4 bases and J by 7 bases, with 6 bases of the junction left unmatched. In DNA, the CDR3 is TGTGCCACCAGTGACACCAGGACTAGCGGTAATGAGCAGTTCTTC. It codes for CATSDTRTSGNEQFF.

In this sample, this clonotype turned up many times. The J gene is TRBJ2-7, the V gene TRBV20-1; possible D gene TRBD1, 6 bases. Trimming cost V 5 bases and J 2 bases, with 19 bases left between them. Germline V CDR1 and CDR2: DFQATT, SNEGSKA (reference sequence). The length of the CDR3 is 15 residues. CDR3 sequence reads: CSAFMDSRLTYEQYF. CDR3 nucleotide sequence: TGCAGTGCTTTTATGGACAGCCGATTAACCTACGAGCAGTACTTC.

This clonotype was counted a few times. CDR3 residues: CASSWQGNTGELFF. CDR3 in DNA: TGTGCCAGCAGTTGGCAGGGGAACACCGGGGAGCTGTTTTTT. The chain is built from TRBV2 and TRBJ2-2; possible D gene TRBD1, 5 bases. Germline-derived CDR1 and CDR2 are SNHLY and FYNNEI. There are 14 residues in the CDR3. The ends were cut back, 5 bases at V and 1 base at J, with 8 bases in the middle.

This clonotype came up many times. The chain links TRBV5-1 to TRBJ2-7; the match to TRBD1 covers 9 bases. The CDR3 extends over 17 amino acids. The germline V gene has CDR1 SGHRS and CDR2 YFSETQ. The V segment lost 1 base and the J segment 0 bases; nucleotides outside the gene matches: 8. DNA of the CDR3: TGCGCCAGCAGCTTGCCGTCCGGGACAGGGAACTCCTACGAGCAGTACTTC. Its translation: CASSLPSGTGNSYEQYF.

This clonotype was seen only a few times. The chain combines TRBV11-3 with TRBJ2-5; 7 nucleotides agree with TRBD1. V shed 5 bases and J 2 bases; nucleotides not matched to a gene: 5. CDR3 length equals 14 residues. The V gene's germline CDR1 is SGHNT and CDR2 YENEEA. In nucleotides, the CDR3 is TGTGCCAGCAGCCACTGGACAGGACAAGAGACCCAGTACTTC. It encodes CASSHWTGQETQYF.

This chain uses TRBV20-1 with TRBJ2-3, with a possible D match to TRBD2 (6 bases). This CDR3 comprises 12 residues. Trimming took off 7 bases at V and 6 bases at J, with 14 bases between the two ends. In germline, CDR1 is DFQATT, CDR2 SNEGSKA (reference sequence). The CDR3 is CSVEGMVDTQYF. CDR3 nucleotide sequence: TGCAGTGTGGAGGGTATGGTGGATACGCAGTATTTT.

The V gene is TRBV4-2, the J gene TRBJ1-4, with D possibly being TRBD1 (5 bases). The V gene's germline CDR1 is LGHNA and CDR2 YNFKEQ. The CDR3 runs 14 residues. V lost 0 bases and J lost 15, with 17 bases in between. CDR3 in DNA: TGTGCCAGCAGCCAAGATTTGGGGCCTGGGCCGGTGTTTTTT. Amino acid sequence: CASSQDLGPGPVFF.

This chain joins TRBV12-3 or TRBV12-4 and TRBJ1-2; TRBD1 matches at 8 bases. After removal of 6 bases from V and 3 bases from J, the junction contained 9 bases not matched to a gene. This CDR3 is built from 15 residues. Written as DNA, the CDR3 is TGTGCCAGCAGGCCCGAACAGGGGGGTTACTATGGCTACACCTTC. Amino acid sequence: CASRPEQGGYYGYTF.

V and J are TRBV4-1 and TRBJ2-2; D is unclear. The CDR3 consists of 13 residues. Germline assignment: CDR1 MGHRA and CDR2 YSYEKL. The V gene lost 6 bases and the J gene lost 4 bases, with 9 bases spanning the gap. The CDR3 sequence is CASRGRSTGELFF. DNA for the CDR3: TGCGCCAGCAGGGGTAGATCCACCGGGGAGCTGTTTTTT.

The chain has TRBV11-2 and TRBJ2-3, with 9 positions matching TRBD2. The germline V gene encodes CDR1 SGHAT and CDR2 FQNNGV. The CDR3 spans 16 residues. With 3 bases clipped from V and 0 bases from J, the junction kept 4 bases outside the gene matches. The CDR3 loop reads CASSLTSGTSTDTQYF. CDR3 bases: TGTGCCAGCAGCTTGACTAGCGGAACTAGCACAGATACGCAGTATTTT.

The chain is built from TRBV7-8 and TRBJ2-1, with a possible D match to TRBD2 (6 bases). V shed 5 bases and J shed 8 bases, with 16 bases lying between them. In germline, CDR1 is SGHVS, CDR2 FQNEAQ. CDR3 length equals 14 residues. The DNA for the CDR3 is TGTGCCAGCAGCCCGGGGGTCACTGGCGATGAGCAGTTCTTC. Its translation is CASSPGVTGDEQFF.

This clonotype was detected only a few times. CDR3 coding DNA: TGTGCCAGCAGCCAAGGACGGTTCAATCAGCCCCAGCATTTT. Amino acid sequence: CASSQGRFNQPQHF. J is TRBJ1-5 and V is TRBV4-2, with D unclear. Germline V lookup: CDR1 LGHNA, CDR2 YNFKEQ. This CDR3 is built from 14 residues. V was trimmed by 1 base and J by 3 bases, leaving 7 bases between them.

This rearrangement joins TRBV12-3 or TRBV12-4 to TRBJ1-1; D might be TRBD1 (5 bases). Trimming took off 7 bases at V and 3 bases at J, with 18 bases between the two ends. This CDR3 comprises 15 residues. The CDR3 is CASTGFGGPDTEAFF. The CDR3 DNA sequence: TGTGCCAGCACCGGTTTTGGGGGTCCGGACACTGAAGCTTTCTTT.